This T cell receptor (beta chain) emerged from a study of cytomegalovirus exposure and HLA in healthy donors. Overall study results and limits: The study designated some 180 TCR beta chains cytomegalovirus-associated.

The PCR had 60 Vbeta and 13 Jbeta primers. Sequencing used immunoSEQ multiplex PCR; TCRdb keeps in-frame clones, though not all of them. The sample includes about 120,000 clones, less than 80% seen only once; the top ten take roughly 4.2%. Germline CDR1 and CDR2: MNHEY and SVGAGI. Trimming left V 4 bases short and J 0 bases short, with 11 bases between. CDR3 length equals 15 residues. This clone has only a few counts. Its antigen is unidentified. This chain joins TRBV6-5 and TRBJ2-3; D gene ambiguous. The sequence derives from a woman in her thirties or forties in good health and CMV-seropositive. The sample comprised PBMCs. The CDR3 DNA reads TGTGCCAGCAGTTTCAGTACAGTAAGCACAGATACGCAGTATTTT. Its translation: CASSFSTVSTDTQYF.